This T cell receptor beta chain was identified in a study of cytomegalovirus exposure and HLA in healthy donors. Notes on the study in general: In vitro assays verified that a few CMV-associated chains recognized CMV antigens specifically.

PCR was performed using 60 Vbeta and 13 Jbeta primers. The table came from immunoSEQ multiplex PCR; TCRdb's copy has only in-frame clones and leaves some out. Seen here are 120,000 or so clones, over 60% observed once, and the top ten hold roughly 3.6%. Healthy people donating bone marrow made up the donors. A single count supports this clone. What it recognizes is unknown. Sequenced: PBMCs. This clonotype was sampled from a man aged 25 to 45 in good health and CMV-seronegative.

This CDR3 reads CASSPGQPGTNEKLFF. CDR3 coding DNA: TGTGCCAGCTCACCAGGCCAGCCAGGGACTAATGAAAAACTGTTTTTT. V usage is TRBV18 and J usage is TRBJ1-4; tentatively, D is TRBD1 (5 bases). Germline V gives CDR1 KGHSH, CDR2 LQKENI. There are 16 residues in the CDR3. Trimming left V 2 bases short and J 2 bases short, with 12 bases between. Full variable domain (outside the CDR3, taken from reference TRBV18 and TRBJ1-4): NAGVMQNPRHLVRRRGQEARLRCSPMKGHSHVYWYRQLPEEGLKFMVYLQKENIIDESGMPKERFSAEFPKEGPSILRIQQVVRGDSAAYFCASSPGQPGTNEKLFFGSGTQLSVL.